These 19 T cell receptor beta chains came from one sample sequenced in a study of OX40 agonist ivuxolimab in advanced cancers. The table came from immunoSEQ multiplex PCR; TCRdb's copy has only in-frame clones and leaves some out. There are some 60,000 clones in the sample; nearly 90% occur only once, and just under 0.35% lies in the top ten. The sequencing used CD4+ or CD8+ T cells sorted from blood, collected in a trial of the OX40 agonist ivuxolimab. The receptors derive from an adult with an advanced solid tumor such as melanoma, head and neck, liver or kidney cancer.

This clone was observed a single time. The chain recombines TRBV5-1 with TRBJ2-5; 8 nucleotides agree with TRBD1. Germline CDR1 SGHRS, CDR2 YFSETQ. V gave up 0 bases and J gave up 5 bases; unmatched junction bases: 3. The length of the CDR3 is 14 residues. The CDR3 loop is CASSLGTGMETQYF. CDR3 nucleotide sequence: TGCGCCAGCAGCTTGGGGACAGGGATGGAGACCCAGTACTTC.

The chain employs TRBV11-1 and TRBJ1-2, with TRBD1 as a possible D gene (5 bases). Germline V gene data show CDR1 as SGHAT and CDR2 as FQDESV (reference sequence). The CDR3 covers 15 residues. Deletions cut 5 bases from V and 8 bases from J, with 21 bases between. In DNA, the CDR3 is TGTGCCAGCAGCCTACGGGCCGGGACGCCTTTGGGCTACACCTTC. Protein product: CASSLRAGTPLGYTF.

The chain has TRBV12-5 and TRBJ2-7; 12 bases line up with TRBD2. There are 16 residues in the CDR3. Per the germline V gene, CDR1 is LGHNT and CDR2 is FRNRAP. Unmatched junction bases numbered 7, after V lost 4 bases and J lost 3 bases. The CDR3: CASGSLLAGGLYEQYF. In nucleotides, the CDR3 is TGTGCTAGTGGTTCCCTACTAGCGGGGGGCCTCTACGAGCAGTACTTC.

Only one count was recorded for this clone. The genes are TRBV6-4 and TRBJ2-1; TRBD2 agrees at 10 bases. Trimming took 0 bases from V and 8 from J; bases not matched to a gene: 7. CDR3 length: 16 residues. From germline, CDR1 is MRHNA and CDR2 SNTAGT. The CDR3 region is CASSDSKRGGLDEQFF. As DNA, the CDR3 is TGTGCCAGCAGTGACTCTAAGCGGGGGGGCCTCGATGAGCAGTTCTTC.

This clone was seen only a few times. The chain recombines TRBV19 with TRBJ2-7; no definite D call. V lost 3 bases and J lost 3, with 9 bases in between. The CDR3 runs to 13 residues. Germline V gene sequence: CDR1 LNHDA, CDR2 SQIVND (reference sequence). The CDR3 sequence: CASSMIADYEQYF. In nucleotides, the CDR3 is TGTGCCAGTAGTATGATCGCCGACTACGAGCAGTACTTC.

The J gene is TRBJ1-1, the V gene TRBV18; maybe TRBD1 (6 bases). Germline V lookup: CDR1 KGHSH, CDR2 LQKENI. V gave up 2 bases and J gave up 0 bases, with 10 bases separating them. The CDR3 has 15 amino acids. The chain's CDR3 is CASSPNREMNTEAFF. The DNA for the CDR3 is TGTGCCAGCTCACCAAACAGGGAGATGAACACTGAAGCTTTCTTT.

V gene TRBV18 combines with J gene TRBJ2-7, with 11 bases identical to TRBD2. J was trimmed by 5 bases and V by 6 bases; bases with no gene match: 9. The CDR3 is 15 amino acids. Germline V CDR1 and CDR2: KGHSH, LQKENI. In nucleotides, the CDR3 is TGTGCCAGCTCGACCGCTAGCGGGGGGAGGGACGAGCAGTACTTC. Protein sequence: CASSTASGGRDEQYF.

The chain employs TRBV19 and TRBJ2-5, with D maybe TRBD1 (6 bases). V gave up 4 bases and J gave up 2 bases, with 14 bases separating them. The CDR3 has 15 residues. From germline, CDR1 is LNHDA and CDR2 SQIVND (reference sequence). The CDR3 here is CASSSGQREQETQYF. In DNA form, the CDR3 reads TGTGCCAGTAGTAGTGGACAGAGAGAACAAGAGACCCAGTACTTC.

V gene TRBV7-8 combines with J gene TRBJ2-5; D might be TRBD1 (6 bases). Germline-derived CDR1 and CDR2 are SGHVS and FQNEAQ. The CDR3 extends over 16 amino acids. Trimming left V 2 bases short and J 4 bases short, with 17 bases between. CDR3 in amino acids: CASSLSPQGKGETQYF. Written as DNA, the CDR3 is TGTGCCAGCAGCTTAAGCCCTCAGGGGAAGGGAGAGACCCAGTACTTC.

The chain recombines TRBV18 with TRBJ2-1; 8 positions agree with TRBD2. Unmatched junction bases numbered 6, after V lost 0 bases and J lost 8 bases. Looked up from germline, CDR1 is KGHSH and CDR2 is LQKENI. CDR3 size: 15 residues. DNA of the CDR3: TGTGCCAGCTCACCACCGGCCGGGGGGGCGTATGAGCAGTTCTTC. This translates into CASSPPAGGAYEQFF.

The rearrangement uses TRBV19 and TRBJ2-3; 7 bases are a match to TRBD1. This CDR3 comprises 15 residues. Germline V gene lookup returns CDR1 LNHDA and CDR2 SQIVND (reference sequence). J lost 3 bases, V lost 5 bases, and 8 bases had no gene match. The CDR3 spells CASSPRQGFTDTQYF. CDR3 DNA sequence: TGTGCCAGTAGTCCTCGACAGGGTTTTACAGATACGCAGTATTTT.

The chain is built from TRBV7-9 and TRBJ2-2, with unresolved D. V was cut by 6 bases and J by 6 bases, with 8 bases left in between. CDR1 and CDR2 from the germline V gene are SEHNR and FQNEAQ (reference sequence). The CDR3 is 12 residues long. The DNA for the CDR3 is TGTGCCAGCAGAAACAACCCCGGGGAGCTGTTTTTT. Residues: CASRNNPGELFF. Combining the CDR3 with reference TRBV7-9 and TRBJ2-2 gives the whole variable domain DTGVSQNPRHKITKRGQNVTFRCDPISEHNRLYWYRQTLGQGPEFLTYFQNEAQLEKSRLLSDRFSAERPKGSFSTLEIQRTEQGDSAMYLCASRNNPGELFFGEGSRLTVL.

This clone was observed once. This chain links TRBV18 with TRBJ1-1; 7 bases are shared with TRBD1. CDR1 is KGHSH and CDR2 is LQKENI in the germline V gene. CDR3 length: 16 residues. V lost 3 bases, J lost 6 bases, and 13 bases stayed unmatched. The CDR3 nucleotides are TGTGCCAGCTCACCCCTCAACCGGGGAGACAGGGCTGAAGCTTTCTTT. This sequence encodes CASSPLNRGDRAEAFF.

The V and J genes are TRBV4-2 and TRBJ2-3; D remains ambiguous. Germline CDR1 is LGHNA and CDR2 is YNFKEQ. Trimming removed 2 bases at V and 4 bases at J, with 13 bases between. This CDR3 has 15 residues. CDR3 DNA sequence: TGTGCCAGCAGCCAAAGAAGGTCCGGTTCAGATACGCAGTATTTT. Its protein is CASSQRRSGSDTQYF.

The chain is built from TRBV9 and TRBJ2-1; unclear D gene. V dropped 2 bases and J dropped 4 bases, with 13 bases sitting between them. Germline loops: CDR1 SGDLS, CDR2 YYNGEE. CDR3 length equals 15 residues. The CDR3 nucleotides are TGTGCCAGCAGCGTCCTAGAATGGGGATACAATGAGCAGTTCTTC. It translates to CASSVLEWGYNEQFF.

The V gene is TRBV7-2, the J gene TRBJ2-2, with D hard to call. V was trimmed by 1 base and J by 1 base, leaving 4 bases between them. Germline-derived CDR1 and CDR2 are SGHTA and FQGNSA. The CDR3 is 14 residues long. CDR3 DNA: TGTGCCAGCAGCTTAGATGGGAACACCGGGGAGCTGTTTTTT. Translation gives CASSLDGNTGELFF. The full variable domain, completed using reference TRBV7-2 and TRBJ2-2, is GAGVSQSPSNKVTEKGKDVELRCDPISGHTALYWYRQSLGQGLEFLIYFQGNSAPDKSGLPSDRFSAERTGGSVSTLTIQRTQQEDSAVYLCASSLDGNTGELFFGEGSRLTVL.

This clone occurred a few times. This rearrangement joins TRBV29-1 to TRBJ1-1; D gene ambiguous. The germline CDR1 and CDR2 sequences are SQVTM and ANQGSEA. This CDR3 is built from 11 residues. V was trimmed by 5 bases and J by 7 bases, leaving 11 bases between them. The CDR3 coding sequence is TGCAGCGTTCTATCGGGCGGTGAAGCTTTCTTT. Residues: CSVLSGGEAFF.

The rearrangement joins TRBV30 to TRBJ1-6; D not certain. The CDR3 is made up of 18 amino acids. CDR1 and CDR2 (germline): GTSNPN, SVGIG (reference sequence). Between the trimmed V and J ends, which lost 2 bases and 0 bases, there was a span of 17 bases. Written as DNA, the CDR3 is TGTGCCTGGAGTCTTTCTCCGTCAGTAAGCTCCTATAATTCACCCCTCCACTTT. Translation gives CAWSLSPSVSSYNSPLHF.

V is TRBV5-5 and J is TRBJ1-1, with 8 nucleotides matching TRBD1. The V and J ends lost 4 bases and 6 bases, in that order; junction bases with no gene match: 5. Per germline, CDR1 SGHKS and CDR2 YYEKEE (reference sequence). The CDR3 has 13 residues. CDR3 sequence reads: CASSRDRGAEAFF. As DNA, the CDR3 is TGTGCCAGCAGCCGAGACAGGGGAGCTGAAGCTTTCTTT.